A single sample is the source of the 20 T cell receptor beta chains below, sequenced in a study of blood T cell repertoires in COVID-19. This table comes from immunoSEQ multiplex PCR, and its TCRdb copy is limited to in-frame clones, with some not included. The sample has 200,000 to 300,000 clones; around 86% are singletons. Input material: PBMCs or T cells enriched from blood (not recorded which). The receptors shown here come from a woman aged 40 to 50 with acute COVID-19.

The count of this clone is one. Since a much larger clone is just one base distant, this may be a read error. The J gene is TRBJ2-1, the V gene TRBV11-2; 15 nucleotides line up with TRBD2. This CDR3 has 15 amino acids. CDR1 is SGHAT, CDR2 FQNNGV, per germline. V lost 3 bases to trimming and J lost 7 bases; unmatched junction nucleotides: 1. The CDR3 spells CASSFGTSGRNEQFF. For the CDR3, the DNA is TGTGCCAGCAGCTTTGGGACTAGCGGGAGGAATGAGCAGTTCTTC.

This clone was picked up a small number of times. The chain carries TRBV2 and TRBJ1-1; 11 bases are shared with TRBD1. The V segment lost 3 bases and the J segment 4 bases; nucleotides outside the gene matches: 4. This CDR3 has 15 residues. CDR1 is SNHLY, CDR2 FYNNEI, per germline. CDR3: CASSDGQGAVTEAFF. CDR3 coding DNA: TGTGCCAGCAGTGACGGACAGGGGGCAGTCACTGAAGCTTTCTTT.

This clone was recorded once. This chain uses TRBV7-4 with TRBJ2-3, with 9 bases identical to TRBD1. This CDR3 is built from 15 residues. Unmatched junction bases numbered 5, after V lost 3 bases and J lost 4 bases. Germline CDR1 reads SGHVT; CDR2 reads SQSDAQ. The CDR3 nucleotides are TGTGCCAGCAGCTTCCGGGACAGGGAGGCAGATACGCAGTATTTT. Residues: CASSFRDREADTQYF.

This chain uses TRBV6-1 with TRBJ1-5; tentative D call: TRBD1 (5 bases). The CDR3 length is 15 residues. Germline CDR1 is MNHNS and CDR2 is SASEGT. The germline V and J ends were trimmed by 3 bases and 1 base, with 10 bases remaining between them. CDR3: CASSETVASNQPQHF. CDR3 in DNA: TGTGCCAGCAGTGAGACAGTCGCGAGCAATCAGCCCCAGCATTTT.

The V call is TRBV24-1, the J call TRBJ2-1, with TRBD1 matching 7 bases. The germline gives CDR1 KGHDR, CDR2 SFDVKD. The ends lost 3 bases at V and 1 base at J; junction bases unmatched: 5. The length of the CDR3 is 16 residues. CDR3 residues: CATSDASGQSYNEQFF. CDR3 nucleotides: TGTGCCACCAGTGATGCCTCGGGACAGTCCTACAATGAGCAGTTCTTC.

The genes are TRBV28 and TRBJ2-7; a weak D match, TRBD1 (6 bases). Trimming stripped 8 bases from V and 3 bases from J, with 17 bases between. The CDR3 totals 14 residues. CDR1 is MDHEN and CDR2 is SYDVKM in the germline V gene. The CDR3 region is CASGLDRKLYEQYF. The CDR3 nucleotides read TGTGCCAGCGGCCTGGACAGAAAGCTCTACGAGCAGTACTTC. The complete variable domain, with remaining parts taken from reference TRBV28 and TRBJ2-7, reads DVKVTQSSRYLVKRTGEKVFLECVQDMDHENMFWYRQDPGLGLRLIYFSYDVKMKEKGDIPEGYSVSREKKERFSLILESASTNQTSMYLCASGLDRKLYEQYFGPGTRLTVT.

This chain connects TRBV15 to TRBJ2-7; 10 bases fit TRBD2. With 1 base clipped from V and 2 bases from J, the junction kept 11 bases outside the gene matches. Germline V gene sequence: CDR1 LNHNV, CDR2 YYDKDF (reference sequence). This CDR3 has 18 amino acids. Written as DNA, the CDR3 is TGTGCCACCAGCAGAGCCCCTCTAGCGGGAGTTCTTCCCTACGAGCAGTACTTC. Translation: CATSRAPLAGVLPYEQYF. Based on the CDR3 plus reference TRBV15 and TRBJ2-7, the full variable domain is DAMVIQNPRYQVTQFGKPVTLSCSQTLNHNVMYWYQQKSSQAPKLLFHYYDKDFNNEADTPDNFQSRRPNTSFCFLDIRSPGLGDTAMYLCATSRAPLAGVLPYEQYFGPGTRLTVT.

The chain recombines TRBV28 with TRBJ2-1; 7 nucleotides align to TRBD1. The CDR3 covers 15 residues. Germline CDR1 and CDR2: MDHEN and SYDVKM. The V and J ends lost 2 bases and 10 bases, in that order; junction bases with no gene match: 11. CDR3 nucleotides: TGTGCCAGCAGTTTACTTCGGACAGGTCTAAGGGAGCAGTTCTTC. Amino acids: CASSLLRTGLREQFF.

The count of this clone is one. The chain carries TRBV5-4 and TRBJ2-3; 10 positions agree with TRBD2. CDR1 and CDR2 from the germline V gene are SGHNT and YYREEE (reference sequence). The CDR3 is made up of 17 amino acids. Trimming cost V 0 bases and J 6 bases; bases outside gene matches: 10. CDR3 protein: CASSLDGASGSSDTQYF. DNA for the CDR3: TGTGCCAGCAGCTTGGATGGAGCTAGCGGGAGTAGTGATACGCAGTATTTT.

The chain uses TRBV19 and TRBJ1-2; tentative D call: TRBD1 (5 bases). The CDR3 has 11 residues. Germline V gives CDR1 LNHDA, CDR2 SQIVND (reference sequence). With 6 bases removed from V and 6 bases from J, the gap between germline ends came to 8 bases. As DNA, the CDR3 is TGTGCCAGTAGAGTAGGGGATGGCTACACCTTC. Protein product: CASRVGDGYTF.

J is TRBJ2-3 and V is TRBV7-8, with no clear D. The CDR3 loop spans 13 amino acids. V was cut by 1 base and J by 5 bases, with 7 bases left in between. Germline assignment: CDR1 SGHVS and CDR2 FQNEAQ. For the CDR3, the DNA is TGTGCCAGCAGCTTAGGGTCCGGAGATACGCAGTATTTT. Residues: CASSLGSGDTQYF.

The CDR3 nucleotides are TGTGCCAGCAGTCTCCGTTGGCTAGCGGGTAATGAGCAGTTCTTC. Protein sequence: CASSLRWLAGNEQFF. This chain uses TRBV27 with TRBJ2-1; 8 bases line up with TRBD2. The CDR3 runs to 15 residues. Germline lookup yields CDR1 MNHEY and CDR2 SMNVEV (reference sequence). Unmatched junction bases numbered 10, after V lost 5 bases and J lost 7 bases.

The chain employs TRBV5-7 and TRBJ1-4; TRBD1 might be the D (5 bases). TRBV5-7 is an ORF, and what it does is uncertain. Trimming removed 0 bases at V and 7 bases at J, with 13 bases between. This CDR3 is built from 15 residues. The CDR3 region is CASSLASCGGEKLFF. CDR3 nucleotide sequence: TGTGCCAGCAGCTTGGCCTCGTGCGGGGGTGAAAAACTGTTTTTT.

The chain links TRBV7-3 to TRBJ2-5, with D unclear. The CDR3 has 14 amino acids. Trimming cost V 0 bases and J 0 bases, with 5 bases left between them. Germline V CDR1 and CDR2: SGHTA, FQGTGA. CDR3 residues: CASSLTSDQETQYF. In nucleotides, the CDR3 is TGTGCCAGCAGCTTAACGTCAGACCAAGAGACCCAGTACTTC.

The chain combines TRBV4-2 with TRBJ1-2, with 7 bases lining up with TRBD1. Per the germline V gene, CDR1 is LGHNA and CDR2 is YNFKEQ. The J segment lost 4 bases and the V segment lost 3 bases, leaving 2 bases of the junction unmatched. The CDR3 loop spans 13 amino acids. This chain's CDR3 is CASSQGQLYGYTF. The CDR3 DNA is TGTGCCAGCAGCCAGGGACAGCTCTATGGCTACACCTTC.

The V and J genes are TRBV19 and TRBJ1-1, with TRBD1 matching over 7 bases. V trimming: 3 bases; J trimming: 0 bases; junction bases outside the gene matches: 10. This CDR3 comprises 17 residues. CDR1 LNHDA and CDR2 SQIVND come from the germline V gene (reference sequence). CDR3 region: CASSIGPTGTLNTEAFF. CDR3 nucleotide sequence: TGTGCCAGTAGTATTGGCCCGACAGGGACCTTGAACACTGAAGCTTTCTTT.

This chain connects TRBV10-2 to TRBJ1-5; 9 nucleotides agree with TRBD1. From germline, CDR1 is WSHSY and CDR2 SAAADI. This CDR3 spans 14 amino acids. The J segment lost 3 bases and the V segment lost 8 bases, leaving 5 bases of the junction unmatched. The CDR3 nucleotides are TGCGCCAGCCGGACAGGGGCTTCCAATCAGCCCCAGCATTTT. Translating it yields CASRTGASNQPQHF.

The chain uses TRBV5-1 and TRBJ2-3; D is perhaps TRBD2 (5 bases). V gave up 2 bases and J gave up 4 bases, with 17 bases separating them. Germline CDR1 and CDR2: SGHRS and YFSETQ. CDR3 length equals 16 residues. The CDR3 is CASSFASRGYPDTQYF. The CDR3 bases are TGCGCCAGCAGCTTCGCCTCTAGAGGGTACCCAGATACGCAGTATTTT.

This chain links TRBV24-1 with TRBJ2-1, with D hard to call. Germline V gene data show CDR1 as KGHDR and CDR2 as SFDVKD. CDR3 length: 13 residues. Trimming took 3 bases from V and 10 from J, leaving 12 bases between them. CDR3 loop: CATSDVLAGEQFF. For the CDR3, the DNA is TGTGCCACCAGTGATGTGCTGGCCGGGGAGCAGTTCTTC.

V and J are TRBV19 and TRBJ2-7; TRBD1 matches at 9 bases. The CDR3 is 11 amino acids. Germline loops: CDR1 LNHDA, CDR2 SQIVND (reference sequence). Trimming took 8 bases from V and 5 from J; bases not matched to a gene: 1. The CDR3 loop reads CASRTGDEQYF. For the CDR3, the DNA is TGTGCCAGTCGGACAGGGGACGAGCAGTACTTC.